This entry describes one T cell receptor beta chain. Its antigen is unknown. The record has no base qualities; no much larger clone is one base away. TCR cDNA was synthesized by 5'RACE template switching, which introduced a universal primer site and unique molecular identifiers. cDNA synthesis was primed from both the TCR alpha and TCR beta constant segments. Libraries were amplified in two PCR steps, with sample barcodes and sequencing adapters added in the second step. Sequencing of the libraries was done on either Illumina HiSeq 2500 (2x100 bp) or NovaSeq (2x150 bp). The paper's processing steps were these. Reads were demultiplexed and collapsed into UMI consensus sequences with MIGEC, and V(D)J alignment was performed with MiXCR. Vaccine-responding clonotypes were defined with edgeR using replicate PBMC samples, requiring FDR below 0.01 and a log2 fold change above 5 up to day 15. Each bulk clonotype received a CD4 or CD8 identity based on whether the sequenced CD4 or CD8 repertoire contained that clonotype at higher abundance. TCRdb reanalyzed the raw reads on its own, using fastp at Q25 for trimming and MiXCR for clone calling, and kept in-frame beta chains. Rows are combined by CDR3 protein, so each entry shows the most common genes and DNA. The V and J calls shown here were made by TCRdb, not taken from the authors' results. The sample table records hundreds of thousands of distinct CDR3 sequences; 21% of these occur just once. About 15% of the sample comes from the top ten.

The CDR3 spans 14 residues, from the cysteine through the phenylalanine. Only CDR3 DNA remains: 42 bases, in frame from the first base. Taken from the germline V gene (reference sequence), the CDR1 and CDR2 loops are DFQATT and SNEGSKA. The germline V and J ends show losses of 6 bases and 5 bases respectively, and no gene match explains 11 bases of the junction. These data belong to a study of T cells after yellow fever vaccination (dated by TCRdb to about 2019). Regarding the study in general: Libraries from fractions with low cell numbers were prepared with the SMART-Seq v4 Ultra Low Input RNA kit. To follow T-cell clones before and after primary and booster YFV17D yellow fever vaccination, bulk TCR alpha and beta repertoires were sequenced over time. Two healthy male donors, one aged 18 to 30 and one aged 30 to 40 years, were included in the cohort. Blood was drawn at multiple timepoints before and after primary and secondary immunization, with bulk PBMC replicates and cell subsets isolated. The investigation overall reported the following: Because abundant contaminating clonotypes from the bulk population could be contained in FACS-sorted repertoires, computational filtering was required. The secondary T-cell response was weaker than the primary response but faster, peaking on day 5 instead of day 15. A small fraction of clonotypes showed up in both the CD4 and CD8 compartments, probably as a result of convergent recombination. The study included only a couple of donors, which limits how far the findings can be generalized. After the booster, most of the clones that had expanded following primary vaccination were detected again (about 95% of CD4 and 85% to 90% of CD8), which suggests that memory was broadly maintained.

The sample's treatment or condition, from its label and the paper: live attenuated yellow fever vaccine strain. Two biological replicates of bulk PBMCs were collected at each blood-draw timepoint. PBMCs were isolated from peripheral blood using a standard Ficoll-Paque protocol. RNA was extracted with TriZol from bulk PBMCs, CD4 and CD8 fractions, and dextramer-positive and dextramer-negative fractions. The chain joins TRBV20-1 to TRBJ2-7, with TRBD1 identical over 9 junction bases. The TCR was taken from a man aged 18 to 29 who received the YFV17D yellow fever vaccine. Sequencing used PBMCs, obtained approximately 22 days after the first yellow fever vaccination. The nucleotides are TGCAGTGCCTCACAGGGGGCAGCATGGGACGAGCAGTACTTC. It is translated as CSASQGAAWDEQYF.